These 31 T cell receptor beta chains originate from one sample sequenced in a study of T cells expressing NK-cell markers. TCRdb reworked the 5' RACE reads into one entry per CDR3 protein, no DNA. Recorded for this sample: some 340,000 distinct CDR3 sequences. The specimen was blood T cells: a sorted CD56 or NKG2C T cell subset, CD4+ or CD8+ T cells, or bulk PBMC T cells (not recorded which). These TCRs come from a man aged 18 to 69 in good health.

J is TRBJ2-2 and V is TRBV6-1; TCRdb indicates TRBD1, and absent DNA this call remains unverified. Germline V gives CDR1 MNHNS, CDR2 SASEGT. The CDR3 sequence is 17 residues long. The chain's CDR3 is CASSPRDRGFNTGELFF.

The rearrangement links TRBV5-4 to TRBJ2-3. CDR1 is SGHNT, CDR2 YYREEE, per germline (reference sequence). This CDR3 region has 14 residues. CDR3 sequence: CASSSGQDPDTQYF. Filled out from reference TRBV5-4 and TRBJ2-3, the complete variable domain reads ETGVTQSPTHLIKTRGQQVTLRCSSQSGHNTVSWYQQALGQGPQFIFQYYREEENGRGNFPPRFSGLQFPNYSSELNVNALELDDSALYLCASSSGQDPDTQYFGPGTRLTVL.

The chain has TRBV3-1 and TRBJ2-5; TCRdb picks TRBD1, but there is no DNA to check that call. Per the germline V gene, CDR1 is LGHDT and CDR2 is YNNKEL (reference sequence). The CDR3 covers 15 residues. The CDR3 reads CASSYSGGRSETQYF.

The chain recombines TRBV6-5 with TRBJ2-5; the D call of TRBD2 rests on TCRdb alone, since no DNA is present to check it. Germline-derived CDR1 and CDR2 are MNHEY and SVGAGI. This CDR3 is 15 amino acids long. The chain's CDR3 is CASSYKAGGRKTQYF.

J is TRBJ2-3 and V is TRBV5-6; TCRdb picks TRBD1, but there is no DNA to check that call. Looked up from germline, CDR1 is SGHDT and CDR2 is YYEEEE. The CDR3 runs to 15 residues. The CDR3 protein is CASSLRTGFFDTQYF.

CDR3 loop: CASSEVLKTQYF. This chain connects TRBV6-1 to TRBJ2-5. Germline assignment: CDR1 MNHNS and CDR2 SASEGT. This CDR3 region has 12 residues.

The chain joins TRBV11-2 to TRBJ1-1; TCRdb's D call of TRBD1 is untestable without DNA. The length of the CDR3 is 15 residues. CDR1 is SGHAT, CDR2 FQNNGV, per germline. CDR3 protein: CASSWKRGRHTEAFF.

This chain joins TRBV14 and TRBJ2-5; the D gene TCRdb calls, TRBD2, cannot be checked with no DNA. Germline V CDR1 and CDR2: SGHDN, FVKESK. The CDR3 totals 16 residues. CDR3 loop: CASSPNRLAGGQTQYF.

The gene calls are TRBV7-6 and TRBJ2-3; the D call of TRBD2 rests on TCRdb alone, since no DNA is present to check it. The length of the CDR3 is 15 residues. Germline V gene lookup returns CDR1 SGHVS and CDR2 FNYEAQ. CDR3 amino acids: CASSLTSGGEYTQYF.

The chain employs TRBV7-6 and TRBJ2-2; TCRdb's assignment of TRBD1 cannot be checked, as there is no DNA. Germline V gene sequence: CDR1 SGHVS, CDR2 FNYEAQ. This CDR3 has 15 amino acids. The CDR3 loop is CASSPWDRDSRELFF.

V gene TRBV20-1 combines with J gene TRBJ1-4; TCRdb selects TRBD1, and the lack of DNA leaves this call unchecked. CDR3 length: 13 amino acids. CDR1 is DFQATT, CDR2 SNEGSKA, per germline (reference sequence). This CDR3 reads CSARRTAHEKLFF.

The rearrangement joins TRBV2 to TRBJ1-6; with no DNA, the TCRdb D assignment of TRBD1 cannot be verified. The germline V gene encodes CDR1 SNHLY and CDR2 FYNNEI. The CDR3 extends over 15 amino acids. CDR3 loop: CASRKDRVHNSPLHF.

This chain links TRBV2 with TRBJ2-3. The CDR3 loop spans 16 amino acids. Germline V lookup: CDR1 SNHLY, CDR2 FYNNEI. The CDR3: CASSEFRRTRTDTQYF.

The CDR3 protein is CASSLWGQDTDTQYF. The J gene is TRBJ2-3, the V gene TRBV18; as DNA is missing, the TRBD1 call by TCRdb cannot be tested. CDR1 and CDR2 from the germline V gene are KGHSH and LQKENI. The CDR3 has 15 amino acids.

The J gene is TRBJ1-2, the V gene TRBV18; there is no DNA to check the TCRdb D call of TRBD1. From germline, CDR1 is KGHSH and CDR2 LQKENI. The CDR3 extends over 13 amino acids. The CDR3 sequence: CASSPGSRRSYTF. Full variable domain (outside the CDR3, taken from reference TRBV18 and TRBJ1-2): NAGVMQNPRHLVRRRGQEARLRCSPMKGHSHVYWYRQLPEEGLKFMVYLQKENIIDESGMPKERFSAEFPKEGPSILRIQQVVRGDSAAYFCASSPGSRRSYTFGSGTRLTVV.

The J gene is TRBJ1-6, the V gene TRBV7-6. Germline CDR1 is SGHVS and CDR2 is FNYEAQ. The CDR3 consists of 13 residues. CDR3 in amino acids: CASSLERASPLHF.

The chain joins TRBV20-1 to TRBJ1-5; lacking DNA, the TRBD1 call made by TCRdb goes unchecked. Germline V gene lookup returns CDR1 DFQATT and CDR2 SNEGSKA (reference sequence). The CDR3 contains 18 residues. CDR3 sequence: CSANMQGMVHPLNQPQHF.

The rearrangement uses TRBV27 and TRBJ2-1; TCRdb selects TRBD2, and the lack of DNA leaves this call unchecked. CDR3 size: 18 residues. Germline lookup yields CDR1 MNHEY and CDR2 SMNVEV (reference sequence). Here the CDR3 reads CASSKGTSGSFSYNEQFF.

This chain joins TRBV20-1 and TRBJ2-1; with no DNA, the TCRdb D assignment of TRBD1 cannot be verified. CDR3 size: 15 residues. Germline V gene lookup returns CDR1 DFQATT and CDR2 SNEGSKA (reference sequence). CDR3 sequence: CSARDKGKGYNEQFF.

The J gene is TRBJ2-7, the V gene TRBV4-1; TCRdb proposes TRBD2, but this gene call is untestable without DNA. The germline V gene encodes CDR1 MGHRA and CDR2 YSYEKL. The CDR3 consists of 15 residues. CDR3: CASSQVPTSAGEQYF.

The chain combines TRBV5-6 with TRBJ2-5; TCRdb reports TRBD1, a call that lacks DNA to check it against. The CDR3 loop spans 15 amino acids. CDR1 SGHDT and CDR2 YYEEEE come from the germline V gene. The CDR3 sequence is CASNRRGKIGETQYF.

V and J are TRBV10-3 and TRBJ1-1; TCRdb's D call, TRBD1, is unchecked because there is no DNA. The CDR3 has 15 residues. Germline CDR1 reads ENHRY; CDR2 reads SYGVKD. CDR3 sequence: CAISEARDRGAEAFF.

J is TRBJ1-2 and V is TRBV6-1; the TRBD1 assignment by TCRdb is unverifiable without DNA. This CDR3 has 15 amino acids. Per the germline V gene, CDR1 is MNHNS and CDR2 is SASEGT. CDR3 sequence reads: CASRKAGPQGYGYTF.

CDR3 in amino acids: CASSFRPPVTNQPQHF. This rearrangement joins TRBV27 to TRBJ1-5. Germline CDR1 MNHEY, CDR2 SMNVEV (reference sequence). The CDR3 is made up of 16 amino acids.

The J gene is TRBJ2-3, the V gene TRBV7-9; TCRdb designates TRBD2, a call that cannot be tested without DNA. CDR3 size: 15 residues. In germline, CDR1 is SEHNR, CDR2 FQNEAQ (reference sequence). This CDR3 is CASSSGTSGLDTQYF. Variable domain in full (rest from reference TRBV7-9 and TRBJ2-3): DTGVSQNPRHKITKRGQNVTFRCDPISEHNRLYWYRQTLGQGPEFLTYFQNEAQLEKSRLLSDRFSAERPKGSFSTLEIQRTEQGDSAMYLCASSSGTSGLDTQYFGPGTRLTVL.

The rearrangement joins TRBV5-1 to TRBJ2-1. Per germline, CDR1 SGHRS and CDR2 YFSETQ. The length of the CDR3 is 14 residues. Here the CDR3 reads CASSPGNSYNEQFF.

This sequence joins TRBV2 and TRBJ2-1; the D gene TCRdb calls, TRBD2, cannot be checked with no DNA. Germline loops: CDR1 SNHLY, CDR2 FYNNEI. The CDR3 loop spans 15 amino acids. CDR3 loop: CASSGAGSRYNEQFF.

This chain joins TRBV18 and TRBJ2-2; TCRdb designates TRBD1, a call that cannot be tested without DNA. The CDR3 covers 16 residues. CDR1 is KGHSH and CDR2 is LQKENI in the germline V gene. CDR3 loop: CASSQSGGTNTGELFF.

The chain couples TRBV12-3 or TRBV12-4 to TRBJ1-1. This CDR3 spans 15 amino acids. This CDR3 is CASSLERHMNTEAFF.

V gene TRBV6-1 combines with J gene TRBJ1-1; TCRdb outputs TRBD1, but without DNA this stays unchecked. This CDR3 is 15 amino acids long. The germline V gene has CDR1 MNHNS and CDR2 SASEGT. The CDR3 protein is CASRDRELLITEAFF.

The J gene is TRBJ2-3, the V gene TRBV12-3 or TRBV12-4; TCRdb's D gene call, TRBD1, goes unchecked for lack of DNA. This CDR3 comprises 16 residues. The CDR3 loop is CASTSGGQGLTDTQYF.